A selection of T cell receptor beta chains follows, all from one sample in a study of memory CD4+ T cells and cytomegalovirus serostatus. Clones were read by immunoSEQ multiplex PCR, and TCRdb kept only the in-frame ones, dropping some. The table has approximately 52,000 clones, roughly 80% seen once. Sequencing used memory CD4+ T cells from blood. The source of these receptors is an adult in good health and CMV-seronegative. The CDR3 runs from the conserved cysteine through the conserved F or W. A D gene is named only where the DNA matches it firmly. A clone size is listed for some rows: how often the clone was seen (once, few, many), or a class if it is expanded.

CDR3aa,CDR3nt,v_gene,j_gene,abundance,d_gene
CASSQDWSLGGYEQYF,TGTGCCAGCAGCCAAGATTGGTCCCTGGGGGGTTACGAGCAGTACTTC,TRBV4-2,TRBJ2-7,-,-
CASSSEQAYNYGYTF,TGTGCCAGCAGTTCTGAGCAGGCCTATAACTATGGCTACACCTTC,TRBV6-5,TRBJ1-2,-,-
CASSTGTAGEKLFF,TGTGCCAGCAGTACCGGGACAGCAGGGGAAAAACTGTTTTTT,TRBV6-6,TRBJ1-4,few,TRBD1
CASSLALAGEYEQFF,TGTGCCAGCAGCTTGGCGTTAGCGGGGGAATATGAGCAGTTCTTC,TRBV5-4,TRBJ2-1,-,TRBD2
CASSLQDGGAYGYTF,TGCGCCAGCAGCCTCCAAGACGGGGGTGCTTATGGCTACACCTTC,TRBV4-3,TRBJ1-2,-,-
CASSRFPGGYTQYF,TGTGCCAGCAGTCGCTTTCCGGGGGGGTATACGCAGTATTTT,TRBV6-5,TRBJ2-3,-,TRBD2
CASSFGRGAEKLFF,TGTGCCAGCAGCTTCGGGAGAGGGGCTGAAAAACTGTTTTTT,TRBV7-8,TRBJ1-4,-,-
CASSLAAHYEQYF,TGTGCCAGCAGCTTAGCGGCCCATTACGAGCAGTACTTC,TRBV7-8,TRBJ2-7,-,-
CAISEGTSGGADNEQFF,TGTGCCATCAGTGAAGGGACTAGCGGGGGGGCCGACAATGAGCAGTTCTTC,TRBV10-3,TRBJ2-1,-,TRBD2
CASSSLGIVKQFF,TGTGCCAGCAGCTCCCTCGGGATCGTAAAGCAGTTCTTC,TRBV7-2,TRBJ2-1,-,-
CASSRGARTDTQYF,TGTGCCAGCAGCCGGGGGGCGCGGACAGATACGCAGTATTTT,TRBV11-3,TRBJ2-3,few,-
CASSMGHLINYGYTF,TGTGCCAGTAGTATGGGCCACCTGATTAACTATGGCTACACCTTC,TRBV19,TRBJ1-2,-,-
CASSHGTYGYTF,TGTGCCAGCAGTCACGGGACCTATGGCTACACCTTC,TRBV28,TRBJ1-2,-,-
CATSSSQTGIEVEAFF,TGTGCCACCAGCAGCTCACAGACAGGGATAGAGGTTGAAGCTTTCTTT,TRBV15,TRBJ1-1,-,TRBD1
CASSPRPGNYGYTF,TGTGCCAGCAGTCCCAGGCCGGGAAACTATGGCTACACCTTC,TRBV2,TRBJ1-2,-,-
CASSLVGLQETQYF,TGTGCCAGCAGCTTAGTTGGCCTCCAAGAGACCCAGTACTTC,TRBV11-2,TRBJ2-5,-,-
CASSPDGGRGESEQYF,TGTGCCAGCAGCCCTGACGGGGGCAGGGGGGAATCCGAGCAGTACTTC,TRBV7-2,TRBJ2-7,-,-
CASSYPLCASQETQYF,TGTGCCAGCAGTTACCCCCTCTGTGCTTCCCAAGAGACCCAGTACTTC,TRBV6-7,TRBJ2-5,-,-
CASSLAPDPRGYGYTF,TGTGCCAGCAGCTTGGCGCCAGACCCCCGGGGCTATGGCTACACCTTC,TRBV5-4,TRBJ1-2,-,-
CASTGRRNSGYTF,TGTGCCAGCACGGGACGGCGAAATTCTGGCTACACCTTC,TRBV19,TRBJ1-2,-,-
CATSRETFWDRGSYEQYF,TGTGCCACCAGCAGAGAAACGTTTTGGGACAGGGGATCCTACGAGCAGTACTTC,TRBV15,TRBJ2-7,-,TRBD1
CASSLDRAELYGYTF,TGTGCCAGCAGCTTAGATCGTGCAGAGTTATATGGCTACACCTTC,TRBV7-2,TRBJ1-2,-,-
CASSLFTNRDDSPLHF,TGCGCCAGCAGCTTGTTTACGAACAGGGATGACTCACCCCTCCACTTT,TRBV5-1,TRBJ1-6,-,-